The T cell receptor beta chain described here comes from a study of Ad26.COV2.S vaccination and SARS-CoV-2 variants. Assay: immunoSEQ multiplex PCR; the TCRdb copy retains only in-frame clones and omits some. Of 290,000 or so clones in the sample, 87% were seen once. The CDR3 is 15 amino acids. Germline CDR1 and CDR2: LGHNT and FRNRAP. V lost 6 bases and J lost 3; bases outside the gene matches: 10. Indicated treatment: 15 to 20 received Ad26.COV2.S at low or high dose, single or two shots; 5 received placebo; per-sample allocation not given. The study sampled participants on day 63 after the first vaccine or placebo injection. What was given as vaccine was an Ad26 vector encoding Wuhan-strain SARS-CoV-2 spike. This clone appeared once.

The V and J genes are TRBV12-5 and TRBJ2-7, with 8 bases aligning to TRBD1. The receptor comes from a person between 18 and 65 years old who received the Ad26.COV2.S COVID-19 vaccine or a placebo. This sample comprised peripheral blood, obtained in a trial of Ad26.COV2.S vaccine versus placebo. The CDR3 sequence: CASGTGQGNVYEQYF. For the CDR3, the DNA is TGTGCTAGTGGAACCGGACAGGGTAACGTCTACGAGCAGTACTTC.